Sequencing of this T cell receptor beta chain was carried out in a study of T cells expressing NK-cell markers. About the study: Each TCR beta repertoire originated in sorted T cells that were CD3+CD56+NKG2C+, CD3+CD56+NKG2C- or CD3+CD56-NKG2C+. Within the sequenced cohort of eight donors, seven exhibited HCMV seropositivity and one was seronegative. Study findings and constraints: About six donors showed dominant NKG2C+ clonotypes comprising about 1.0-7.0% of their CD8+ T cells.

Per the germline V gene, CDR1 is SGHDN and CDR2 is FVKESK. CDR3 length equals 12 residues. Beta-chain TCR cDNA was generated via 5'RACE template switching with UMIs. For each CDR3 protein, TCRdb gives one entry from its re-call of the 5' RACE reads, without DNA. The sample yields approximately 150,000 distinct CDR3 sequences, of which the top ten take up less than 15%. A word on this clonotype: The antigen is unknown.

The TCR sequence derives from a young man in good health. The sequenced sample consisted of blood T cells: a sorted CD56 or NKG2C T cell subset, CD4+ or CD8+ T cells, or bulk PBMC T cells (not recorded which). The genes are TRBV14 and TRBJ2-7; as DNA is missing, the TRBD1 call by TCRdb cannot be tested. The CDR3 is CASSRQGYEQYF.